These 22 T cell receptor beta chains share one sample of origin, sequenced in a study of identifying expanded T cells in peripheral blood. Sequencing used immunoSEQ multiplex PCR; TCRdb keeps in-frame clones, though not all of them. The sample includes more than 95,000 clones, approximately 80% of them seen just once. The specimen sequenced was blood. The receptors originated from a person between 18 and 69 years old in good health.

In the case of this clone: Other DNA sequences in this specimen translate into the identical CDR3. The chain uses TRBV6-1 and TRBJ1-2; D is unclear. V lost 6 bases and J lost 5, with 4 bases in between. Germline lookup yields CDR1 MNHNS and CDR2 SASEGT. The CDR3 runs to 10 residues. CDR3 residues: CASSDYGYTF. The CDR3 region has the DNA TGTGCCAGCAGCGATTATGGCTACACCTTC.

The chain recombines TRBV6-1 with TRBJ2-7, with 7 nucleotides matching TRBD1. Per the germline V gene, CDR1 is MNHNS and CDR2 is SASEGT. V trimming: 4 bases; J trimming: 0 bases; junction bases outside the gene matches: 6. CDR3 length equals 15 residues. The CDR3 DNA is TGTGCCAGCAGTGCCATCAGGGGGATCTCCTACGAGCAGTACTTC. Protein: CASSAIRGISYEQYF.

The chain links TRBV7-9 to TRBJ1-1; D remains ambiguous. Trimming removed 5 bases at V and 1 base at J, with 8 bases between. CDR1 is SEHNR, CDR2 FQNEAQ, per germline (reference sequence). This CDR3 spans 13 amino acids. This chain's CDR3 is CASSVGRNTEAFF. The CDR3 DNA reads TGTGCCAGCAGCGTTGGACGGAACACTGAAGCTTTCTTT.

This clone was detected only once. V is TRBV30 and J is TRBJ2-1; no clear D gene. This CDR3 contains 12 residues. CDR1 GTSNPN and CDR2 SVGIG come from the germline V gene (reference sequence). V lost 4 bases, J lost 0 bases, and 4 bases lay in between. In DNA form, the CDR3 reads TGTGCCTGGAACCCCTCCTACAATGAGCAGTTCTTC. It specifies CAWNPSYNEQFF.

V and J are TRBV7-8 and TRBJ1-1; a possible D gene is TRBD1 (5 bases). Germline V gives CDR1 SGHVS, CDR2 FQNEAQ. V was clipped by 6 bases and J by 0 bases, with 8 bases between them. The CDR3 totals 13 residues. This CDR3 reads CASSLQVNTEAFF. The CDR3, as DNA: TGTGCCAGCAGTTTACAGGTGAACACTGAAGCTTTCTTT. Drawing the rest from reference TRBV7-8 and TRBJ1-1, the complete variable domain is GAGVSQSPRYKVAKRGQDVALRCDPISGHVSLFWYQQALGQGPEFLTYFQNEAQLDKSGLPSDRFFAERPEGSVSTLKIQRTQQEDSAVYLCASSLQVNTEAFFGQGTRLTVV.

The rearrangement links TRBV5-5 to TRBJ1-3; a possible D gene is TRBD1 (5 bases). In germline, CDR1 is SGHKS, CDR2 YYEKEE (reference sequence). V was trimmed by 4 bases and J by 0 bases, leaving 14 bases between them. CDR3 length equals 16 residues. CDR3 amino acids: CASSLDIPHSGNTIYF. The CDR3 nucleotides are TGTGCCAGCAGCCTGGACATTCCCCACTCTGGAAACACCATATATTTT.

J is TRBJ1-4 and V is TRBV6-6; D is ambiguous. The CDR3 contains 11 residues. CDR1 is MNHNY and CDR2 is SVGAGI in the germline V gene (reference sequence). The V and J ends lost 5 bases and 5 bases respectively, with 3 bases between them. CDR3 residues: CASSLNEKLFF. As DNA, the CDR3 is TGTGCCAGCAGTCTAAATGAAAAACTGTTTTTT.

The chain recombines TRBV5-4 with TRBJ1-3; possibly TRBD1 for D (6 bases). Germline values: CDR1 SGHNT, CDR2 YYREEE (reference sequence). The germline V and J ends were trimmed by 4 bases and 1 base, with 15 bases remaining between them. The CDR3 covers 16 residues. CDR3 DNA: TGTGCCAGCAGCGCAGGGGCAGAGAGATCTGGAAACACCATATATTTT. Amino acids: CASSAGAERSGNTIYF.

The J gene is TRBJ1-1, the V gene TRBV11-3, with D unresolved. This CDR3 contains 13 residues. Germline-derived CDR1 and CDR2 are SGHNT and YENEEA. V lost 2 bases to trimming and J lost 1 base, with 5 bases between them. CDR3 coding DNA: TGTGCCAGCAGCTTAACAGCGAACACTGAAGCTTTCTTT. It yields the protein CASSLTANTEAFF.

The rearrangement uses TRBV2 and TRBJ1-2, with D maybe TRBD1 (6 bases). V was trimmed by 8 bases and J by 8 bases, leaving 21 bases between them. Germline CDR1 reads SNHLY; CDR2 reads FYNNEI. The CDR3 extends over 14 amino acids. The CDR3 nucleotides read TGTGCCAGCCGAGGAATCAGGGGTGGACGGGGCTACACCTTC. Protein product: CASRGIRGGRGYTF.

The chain uses TRBV6-5 and TRBJ2-7; a weak D match, TRBD2 (7 bases). The germline gives CDR1 MNHEY, CDR2 SVGAGI. The CDR3 is 14 residues long. V was clipped by 2 bases and J by 1 base, with 9 bases between them. The CDR3 loop is CASSYRGASYEQYF. CDR3 DNA sequence: TGTGCCAGCAGTTACCGGGGGGCTTCCTACGAGCAGTACTTC.

This rearrangement joins TRBV25-1 to TRBJ2-7; no definite D call. Deletions cut 1 base from V and 0 bases from J, with 16 bases between. Germline V gene data show CDR1 as MGHDK and CDR2 as SYGVNS. This CDR3 spans 17 amino acids. The CDR3 DNA is TGTGCCAGCAGTGAATTCTTCCGGTCCGCTAGCTCCTACGAGCAGTACTTC. It encodes CASSEFFRSASSYEQYF.

The V call is TRBV2, the J call TRBJ2-3; 10 nucleotides align to TRBD2. The CDR3 has 15 residues. Germline V gene sequence: CDR1 SNHLY, CDR2 FYNNEI. Trimming took 8 bases from V and 2 from J; bases not matched to a gene: 7. The CDR3 region has the DNA TGTGCCAGCCTGGCTAGCGGGGGCTTCACAGATACGCAGTATTTT. It yields the protein CASLASGGFTDTQYF.

This chain links TRBV11-2 with TRBJ1-1; D unresolved. Germline-derived CDR1 and CDR2 are SGHAT and FQNNGV. Trimming shortened V by 5 bases and J by 6 bases, and 16 bases separated the two germline ends. This CDR3 contains 14 residues. CDR3: CASSVSGVGAEAFF. The CDR3 nucleotides read TGTGCCAGCAGCGTATCCGGGGTCGGGGCTGAAGCTTTCTTT.

The CDR3 spells CASSLGGEPQHF. CDR3 coding DNA: TGTGCCAGCAGCTTAGGTGGGGAGCCCCAGCATTTT. The chain has TRBV7-6 and TRBJ1-5; no firm D call. V shed 1 base and J shed 8 bases, with 6 bases lying between them. CDR1 SGHVS and CDR2 FNYEAQ come from the germline V gene. The CDR3 totals 12 residues. The whole variable domain, filled in from reference TRBV7-6 and TRBJ1-5, reads GAGVSQSPRYKVTKRGQDVALRCDPISGHVSLYWYRQALGQGPEFLTYFNYEAQQDKSGLPNDRFSAERPEGSISTLTIQRTEQRDSAMYRCASSLGGEPQHFGDGTRLSIL.

The chain carries TRBV14 and TRBJ2-3; D unresolved. Per the germline V gene, CDR1 is SGHDN and CDR2 is FVKESK. The V end was cut by 0 bases, the J end by 0 bases, with 10 bases between. The CDR3 spans 16 residues. The CDR3, as DNA: TGTGCCAGCAGCCAAGAGGGGTGGGCCAGCACAGATACGCAGTATTTT. Protein: CASSQEGWASTDTQYF.

V usage is TRBV18 and J usage is TRBJ1-2; no firm D call. CDR1 is KGHSH and CDR2 is LQKENI in the germline V gene. The V end lost 3 bases, the J end lost 8 bases, and 13 bases lay between the germline ends. The CDR3 contains 13 residues. CDR3 bases: TGTGCCAGCTCACCTAGCCCGAGAGACGGCTACACCTTC. Protein: CASSPSPRDGYTF.

The V and J genes are TRBV11-3 and TRBJ1-1, with D unresolved. In germline, CDR1 is SGHNT, CDR2 YENEEA. The CDR3 has 15 residues. V lost 8 bases and J lost 0, with 16 bases in between. The CDR3 DNA is TGTGCCAGCCGGGCCTTAAAACAAATGAACACTGAAGCTTTCTTT. Its translation is CASRALKQMNTEAFF.

The J gene is TRBJ1-4, the V gene TRBV14, with D maybe TRBD1 (5 bases). This CDR3 is 13 amino acids long. Germline assignment: CDR1 SGHDN and CDR2 FVKESK. Trimming took 6 bases from V and 5 from J, leaving 10 bases between them. This CDR3 reads CASRRGGNEKLFF. The CDR3 bases are TGTGCCAGCAGGCGGGGGGGAAATGAAAAACTGTTTTTT.

This chain connects TRBV16 to TRBJ1-1; D not resolved. V was shortened by 0 bases and J by 5 bases, with 4 bases between the two germline ends. Germline V gene data show CDR1 as KGHSY and CDR2 as FQNENV. The CDR3 totals 12 residues. CDR3 loop: CASSQSGTEAFF. The CDR3 region has the DNA TGTGCCAGCAGCCAATCAGGGACTGAAGCTTTCTTT.

This clone was seen only a few times. V usage is TRBV6-5 and J usage is TRBJ2-2; TRBD1 agrees at 7 bases. V lost 6 bases and J lost 5; bases outside the gene matches: 6. CDR1 and CDR2 from the germline V gene are MNHEY and SVGAGI. This CDR3 is built from 14 residues. The CDR3 here is CASRSGQATGELFF. For the CDR3, the DNA is TGTGCCAGCAGGTCCGGACAGGCAACCGGGGAGCTGTTTTTT.

The chain recombines TRBV5-1 with TRBJ2-3, with 7 nucleotides matching TRBD1. This CDR3 comprises 18 residues. CDR1 SGHRS and CDR2 YFSETQ come from the germline V gene. V was clipped by 5 bases and J by 0 bases; unmatched bases: 15. CDR3 sequence reads: CASSSRDRVLFSTDTQYF. In DNA form, the CDR3 reads TGCGCCAGCAGTTCCCGGGACAGAGTACTTTTTAGCACAGATACGCAGTATTTT.